These 31 T cell receptor beta chains came from one sample sequenced in a study of T cells after yellow fever vaccination. MiXCR was run by TCRdb on the 5' RACE reads, yielding one entry per CDR3 protein. The sample holds some 560,000 distinct CDR3 sequences; about a fifth are singletons and the top ten take more than 13%. This sample comprised PBMCs, obtained 15 days after the yellow fever booster vaccination. The receptors here all came from a man aged 25-40 years who received the YFV17D yellow fever vaccine.

V usage is TRBV20-1 and J usage is TRBJ2-1; D may be TRBD1 (5 bases). The germline V and J ends were trimmed by 1 base and 0 bases, with 13 bases remaining between them. Germline CDR1 DFQATT, CDR2 SNEGSKA (reference sequence). This CDR3 contains 16 residues. CDR3 DNA sequence: TGCAGTGCTAGAGGGGGCACGCTGAGCTCCTACAATGAGCAGTTCTTC. It encodes CSARGGTLSSYNEQFF.

V and J are TRBV6-2 or TRBV6-3 and TRBJ2-1, with D perhaps matching TRBD2 (6 bases). CDR3 length equals 17 residues. Trimming stripped 2 bases from V and 10 bases from J, with 24 bases between. Germline V gene lookup returns CDR1 MNHEY and CDR2 SVGEGT. The CDR3 loop reads CASSYMGLDGGSGEQFF. The CDR3 nucleotides are TGTGCCAGCAGTTACATGGGACTGGACGGAGGATCGGGGGAGCAGTTCTTC.

This clonotype was counted a few times. J is TRBJ2-2 and V is TRBV19; D uncertain. Trimming took off 4 bases at V and 4 bases at J, with 10 bases between the two ends. Germline V gene sequence: CDR1 LNHDA, CDR2 SQIVND (reference sequence). This CDR3 is built from 14 residues. The CDR3 nucleotides are TGTGCCAGTAGTAACTTTGGCCTCACCGGGGAGCTGTTTTTT. This gives the protein CASSNFGLTGELFF. Supplemented by reference TRBV19 and TRBJ2-2, the full variable domain reads DGGITQSPKYLFRKEGQNVTLSCEQNLNHDAMYWYRQDPGQGLRLIYYSQIVNDFQKGDIAEGYSVSREKKESFPLTVTSAQKNPTAFYLCASSNFGLTGELFFGEGSRLTVL.

This clonotype came up a few times. V and J are TRBV9 and TRBJ2-4; 10 bases are shared with TRBD2. There are 16 residues in the CDR3. V shed 1 base and J 5 bases; nucleotides not matched to a gene: 6. Germline-derived CDR1 and CDR2 are SGDLS and YYNGEE. The CDR3 bases are TGTGCCAGCAGCGTAAGCGGGAGGGCCTCGGAAAACATTCAGTACTTC. Encoded protein: CASSVSGRASENIQYF. Variable domain in full (rest from reference TRBV9 and TRBJ2-4): DSGVTQTPKHLITATGQRVTLRCSPRSGDLSVYWYQQSLDQGLQFLIQYYNGEERAKGNILERFSAQQFPDLHSELNLSSLELGDSALYFCASSVSGRASENIQYFGAGTRLSVL.

This chain uses TRBV7-2 with TRBJ2-6; D remains unclear. CDR3 length: 15 amino acids. Germline CDR1 reads SGHTA; CDR2 reads FQGNSA. Between the trimmed V and J ends, which lost 2 bases and 3 bases, there was a span of 8 bases. The CDR3 nucleotides read TGTGCCAGCAGCTTACTAGGCCTTGGGGCCAACGTCCTGACTTTC. It yields the protein CASSLLGLGANVLTF.

This clonotype was observed at least ten times. The genes are TRBV12-3 or TRBV12-4 and TRBJ2-7, with D uncertain. V shed 2 bases and J shed 3 bases, with 5 bases lying between them. The CDR3 covers 12 residues. In DNA, the CDR3 is TGTGCCAGCAGTTTACAGTACTACGAGCAGTACTTC. This encodes CASSLQYYEQYF.

The CDR3 is CASSSQSGGIYNEQFF. The CDR3 DNA follows: TGTGCCAGCAGCTCCCAAAGCGGAGGGATCTACAATGAGCAGTTCTTC. V is TRBV7-6 and J is TRBJ2-1, with D perhaps matching TRBD2 (6 bases). With 4 bases removed from V and 3 bases from J, the gap between germline ends came to 16 bases. The germline CDR1 and CDR2 sequences are SGHVS and FNYEAQ. The CDR3 is 16 residues long.

This clonotype was found a few times. This rearrangement joins TRBV20-1 to TRBJ2-3, with 7 bases lining up with TRBD1. The ends lost 8 bases at V and 2 bases at J; junction bases unmatched: 4. Germline CDR1 and CDR2: DFQATT and SNEGSKA (reference sequence). The CDR3 runs to 12 residues. CDR3 bases: TGCAGTCCGGGACAGCACACAGATACGCAGTATTTT. Protein: CSPGQHTDTQYF.

The CDR3 loop reads CASSSHRPEGRGTGELFF. Written as DNA, the CDR3 is TGTGCCAGCAGTTCGCATCGCCCGGAGGGCCGAGGCACCGGGGAGCTGTTTTTT. The gene calls are TRBV12-3 or TRBV12-4 and TRBJ2-2; D perhaps matches TRBD2 (6 bases). Trimming took 4 bases from V and 4 from J, leaving 22 bases between them. This CDR3 is built from 18 residues.

This clonotype occurred a few times. The chain uses TRBV6-2 or TRBV6-3 and TRBJ2-3; no clear D gene. This CDR3 has 15 residues. The germline V and J ends were trimmed by 0 bases and 1 base, with 8 bases remaining between them. CDR1 is MNHEY and CDR2 is SVGEGT in the germline V gene. The CDR3 loop is CASSYSAYGTDTQYF. The CDR3 DNA sequence: TGTGCCAGCAGTTACTCGGCTTATGGCACAGATACGCAGTATTTT.

The chain links TRBV6-2 or TRBV6-3 to TRBJ1-1; D not resolved. V gave up 2 bases and J gave up 11 bases, with 9 bases separating them. This CDR3 is built from 11 residues. Germline V gene data show CDR1 as MNHEY and CDR2 as SVGEGT. CDR3 coding DNA: TGTGCCAGCAGTTACGGCGGCAGGGCTTTCTTT. It encodes CASSYGGRAFF.

The J gene is TRBJ1-1, the V gene TRBV25-1; possibly TRBD1 for D (5 bases). Germline lookup yields CDR1 MGHDK and CDR2 SYGVNS. This CDR3 has 14 residues. The ends were cut back, 4 bases at V and 1 base at J, with 10 bases in the middle. The CDR3 region has the DNA TGTGCCAGCAGTGCCTACGGGGGGAACACTGAAGCTTTCTTT. Translated: CASSAYGGNTEAFF. The full variable domain, rest sourced from reference TRBV25-1 and TRBJ1-1, is EADIYQTPRYLVIGTGKKITLECSQTMGHDKMYWYQQDPGMELHLIHYSYGVNSTEKGDLSSESTVSRIRTEHFPLTLESARPSHTSQYLCASSAYGGNTEAFFGQGTRLTVV.

The chain has TRBV18 and TRBJ2-3; D is tentatively TRBD1 or TRBD2 (5 bases each). Trimming shortened V by 2 bases and J by 12 bases, and 15 bases separated the two germline ends. Germline V gene lookup returns CDR1 KGHSH and CDR2 LQKENI. The CDR3 extends over 13 amino acids. CDR3 sequence reads: CASSPARGTGQYF. The CDR3 DNA reads as TGTGCCAGCTCACCAGCGAGGGGAACAGGCCAGTATTTT.

The chain links TRBV20-1 to TRBJ2-5; 7 bases align to TRBD2. Germline V gene data show CDR1 as DFQATT and CDR2 as SNEGSKA (reference sequence). J lost 2 bases, V lost 6 bases, and 15 bases had no gene match. The CDR3 is made up of 16 amino acids. CDR3 residues: CSAKLPRGGPQETQYF. The CDR3 DNA reads TGCAGTGCAAAGTTACCGCGGGGAGGGCCACAAGAGACCCAGTACTTC.

The sample holds one count of this clonotype. The chain links TRBV29-1 to TRBJ2-3; D is unclear. CDR1 SQVTM and CDR2 ANQGSEA come from the germline V gene. V lost 4 bases and J lost 5, with 10 bases in between. CDR3 length equals 12 residues. CDR3 nucleotides: TGCAGCGTTGGTGGCGAAGGAGATACGCAGTATTTT. Translating gives CSVGGEGDTQYF.

V usage is TRBV11-2 and J usage is TRBJ2-1; D is perhaps TRBD1 (6 bases). The CDR3 sequence is 18 residues long. With 3 bases removed from V and 6 bases from J, the gap between germline ends came to 24 bases. Germline CDR1 reads SGHAT; CDR2 reads FQNNGV. CDR3 DNA: TGTGCCAGCAGCTTCATCAGGGGCTCACTACATGTGGGCAATGAGCAGTTCTTC. Its protein product is CASSFIRGSLHVGNEQFF.

This chain links TRBV9 with TRBJ2-7, with TRBD2 matching over 8 bases. V gave up 0 bases and J gave up 5 bases; unmatched junction bases: 7. The CDR3 length is 15 residues. From germline, CDR1 is SGDLS and CDR2 YYNGEE. DNA of the CDR3: TGTGCCAGCAGCGTAGGACTAGCGTATACTAACGAGCAGTACTTC. Its translation: CASSVGLAYTNEQYF.

This clonotype was seen ten or more times. The chain employs TRBV7-2 and TRBJ2-1, with D tentatively TRBD1 or TRBD2 (5 bases each). The V and J ends lost 4 bases and 9 bases respectively, with 19 bases between them. The CDR3 covers 15 residues. The germline V gene encodes CDR1 SGHTA and CDR2 FQGNSA. The CDR3 coding sequence is TGTGCCAGCAGCTCCCCCACCCCGGGACGACGTGAGCAGTTCTTC. Translating gives CASSSPTPGRREQFF.

This sequence joins TRBV27 and TRBJ1-2; TRBD1 might be the D (6 bases). The CDR3 contains 17 residues. The germline V and J ends were trimmed by 0 bases and 6 bases, with 20 bases remaining between them. Germline CDR1 reads MNHEY; CDR2 reads SMNVEV (reference sequence). The CDR3 loop reads CASSLSATGPSLNGYTF. CDR3 sequence (DNA): TGTGCCAGCAGTTTATCCGCGACAGGACCCTCCTTAAATGGCTACACCTTC.

This clonotype was seen a few times. The gene calls are TRBV4-3 and TRBJ2-5; perhaps TRBD2 as D (6 bases). The germline gives CDR1 LGHNA, CDR2 YSLEER. V dropped 0 bases and J dropped 1 base, with 15 bases sitting between them. The CDR3 length is 17 residues. The CDR3 loop reads CASSQEAAGTPQETQYF. CDR3 nucleotides: TGCGCCAGCAGCCAAGAAGCGGCGGGGACGCCCCAAGAGACCCAGTACTTC.

The chain combines TRBV28 with TRBJ2-2, with 13 positions matching TRBD2. V shed 8 bases, J shed 3 bases, and the junction held 12 bases outside the gene matches. Germline-derived CDR1 and CDR2 are MDHEN and SYDVKM. The CDR3 is 18 residues long. CDR3 nucleotides: TGTGCCAGCTGGACTAGCGGGAGTCTTTATCGACACACCGGGGAGCTGTTTTTT. This encodes CASWTSGSLYRHTGELFF.

The chain links TRBV7-9 to TRBJ2-2; D is ambiguous. The CDR3 totals 15 residues. The germline V gene encodes CDR1 SEHNR and CDR2 FQNEAQ (reference sequence). Trimming took off 1 base at V and 4 bases at J, with 10 bases between the two ends. CDR3 region: CASSLGAQPTGELFF. For the CDR3, the DNA is TGTGCCAGCAGCTTAGGTGCGCAGCCCACCGGGGAGCTGTTTTTT.

The chain uses TRBV12-3 or TRBV12-4 and TRBJ2-7; 7 bases line up with TRBD2. V shed 3 bases, J shed 1 base, and the junction held 6 bases outside the gene matches. The CDR3 totals 15 residues. The CDR3 region is CASSFAQRGSYEQYF. CDR3 coding DNA: TGTGCCAGCAGTTTCGCCCAGCGGGGTTCCTACGAGCAGTACTTC.

The genes are TRBV20-1 and TRBJ1-4, with 8 bases fitting TRBD1. The CDR3 is made up of 14 amino acids. The trim removed 6 bases at V and 8 bases at J, leaving 11 bases unmatched. The V gene's germline CDR1 is DFQATT and CDR2 SNEGSKA (reference sequence). CDR3 nucleotide sequence: TGCAGTGCGCCGAGGACAGGGAAGGGCGAAAAACTGTTTTTT. Residues: CSAPRTGKGEKLFF.

The table lists this clonotype with a few counts. The chain recombines TRBV27 with TRBJ2-3, with 9 bases identical to TRBD2. The CDR3 totals 14 residues. Germline values: CDR1 MNHEY, CDR2 SMNVEV (reference sequence). V lost 10 bases, J lost 4 bases, and 9 bases stayed unmatched. Written as DNA, the CDR3 is TGTGCCACTAGGCCCTTAGCGGGAGCAGATACGCAGTATTTT. Translation: CATRPLAGADTQYF.

The rearrangement uses TRBV30 and TRBJ2-7; D is undetermined. The germline V gene has CDR1 GTSNPN and CDR2 SVGIG (reference sequence). Trimming pared 0 bases from V and 3 bases from J, leaving 21 bases between. This CDR3 is built from 17 residues. The CDR3 sequence: CAWSVGFRGPINYEQYF. The CDR3 DNA reads TGTGCCTGGAGTGTAGGGTTCCGAGGTCCAATCAACTACGAGCAGTACTTC.

The table lists this clonotype with a few counts. The chain has TRBV28 and TRBJ2-7; D unresolved. Germline V gene data show CDR1 as MDHEN and CDR2 as SYDVKM. The CDR3 extends over 15 amino acids. Trimming removed 0 bases at V and 3 bases at J, with 12 bases between. The CDR3 DNA follows: TGTGCCAGCAGTTTATGGACTGGGCAGAACTACGAGCAGTACTTC. Its translation is CASSLWTGQNYEQYF.

J is TRBJ2-7 and V is TRBV7-2; no definite D call. With 3 bases removed from V and 2 bases from J, the gap between germline ends came to 11 bases. The CDR3 is 14 residues long. The germline CDR1 and CDR2 sequences are SGHTA and FQGNSA. For the CDR3, the DNA is TGTGCCAGCAGCTTGGATCTTGGCCCCTACGAGCAGTACTTC. Translated: CASSLDLGPYEQYF.

The J gene is TRBJ1-5, the V gene TRBV12-3 or TRBV12-4; D might be TRBD1 (6 bases). The CDR3 sequence is 14 residues long. V lost 5 bases and J lost 5, with 13 bases in between. The chain's CDR3 is CASSRTTGYQPQHF. CDR3 nucleotide sequence: TGTGCCAGCAGTAGAACAACAGGGTATCAGCCCCAGCATTTT.

There are a few counts of this clonotype. The rearrangement joins TRBV14 to TRBJ2-2; 7 bases are a match to TRBD1. The V segment lost 2 bases and the J segment 5 bases; nucleotides outside the gene matches: 5. Per germline, CDR1 SGHDN and CDR2 FVKESK. This CDR3 has 15 amino acids. For the CDR3, the DNA is TGTGCCAGCAGCCAATTTCCAGGGGGAACCGGGGAGCTGTTTTTT. Its protein is CASSQFPGGTGELFF.

The rearrangement joins TRBV14 to TRBJ1-2; possibly TRBD1 for D (6 bases). V lost 4 bases, J lost 8 bases, and 14 bases lay in between. CDR3 length: 13 residues. Germline-derived CDR1 and CDR2 are SGHDN and FVKESK. In nucleotides, the CDR3 is TGTGCCAGCAGCCCGGGGACACTCTACGGCTACACCTTC. It encodes CASSPGTLYGYTF.